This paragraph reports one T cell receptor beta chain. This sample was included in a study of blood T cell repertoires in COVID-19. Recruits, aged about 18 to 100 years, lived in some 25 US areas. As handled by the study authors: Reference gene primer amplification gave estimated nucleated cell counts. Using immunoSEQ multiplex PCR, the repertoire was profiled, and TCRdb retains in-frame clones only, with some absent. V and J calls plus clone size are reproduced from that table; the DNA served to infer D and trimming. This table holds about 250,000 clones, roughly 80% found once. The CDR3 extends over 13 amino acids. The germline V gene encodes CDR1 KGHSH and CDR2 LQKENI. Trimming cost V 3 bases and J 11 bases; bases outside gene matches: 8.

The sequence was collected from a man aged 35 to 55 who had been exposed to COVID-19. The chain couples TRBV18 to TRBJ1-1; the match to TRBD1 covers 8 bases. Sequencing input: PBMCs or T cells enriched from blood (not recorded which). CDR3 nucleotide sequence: TGTGCCAGCTCACCCGAGAGGACAGGGACGGCTTTCTTT. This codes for CASSPERTGTAFF.